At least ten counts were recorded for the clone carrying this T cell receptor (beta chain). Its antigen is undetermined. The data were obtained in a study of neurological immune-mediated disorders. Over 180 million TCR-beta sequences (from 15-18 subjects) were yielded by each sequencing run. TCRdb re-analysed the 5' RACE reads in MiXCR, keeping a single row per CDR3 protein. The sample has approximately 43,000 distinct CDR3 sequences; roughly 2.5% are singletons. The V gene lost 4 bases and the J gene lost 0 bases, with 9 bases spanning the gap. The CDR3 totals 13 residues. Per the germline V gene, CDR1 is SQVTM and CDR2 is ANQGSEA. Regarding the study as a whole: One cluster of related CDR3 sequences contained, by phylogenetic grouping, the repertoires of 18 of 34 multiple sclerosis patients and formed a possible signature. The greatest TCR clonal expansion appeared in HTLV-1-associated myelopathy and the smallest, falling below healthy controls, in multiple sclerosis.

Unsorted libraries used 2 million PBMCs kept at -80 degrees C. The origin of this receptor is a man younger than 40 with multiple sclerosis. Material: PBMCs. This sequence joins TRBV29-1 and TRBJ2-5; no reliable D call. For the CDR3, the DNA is TGCAGCGTTGGGTACCCAGACCAAGAGACCCAGTACTTC. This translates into CSVGYPDQETQYF.